A few counts support the clone carrying this TCR beta chain. These data originate in a study of blood T cell repertoires in COVID-19. Clones were sequenced by immunoSEQ multiplex PCR, and TCRdb holds only the in-frame ones, with some missing. The sample contains some 56,000 clones, more than 60% of which appear only once. The CDR3 length is 15 residues. The germline V gene has CDR1 MNHEY and CDR2 SVGAGI. Unmatched junction bases numbered 3, after V lost 6 bases and J lost 0 bases. The specimen was peripheral blood. The sequence came from a woman between 50 and 59 years old with active or convalescent COVID-19. The genes are TRBV6-5 and TRBJ2-7, with 12 bases that match TRBD2. Here the CDR3 DNA reads TGTGCCAGCAGCAGGACTAGCGGGACCTCCTACGAGCAGTACTTC. It is translated as CASSRTSGTSYEQYF.